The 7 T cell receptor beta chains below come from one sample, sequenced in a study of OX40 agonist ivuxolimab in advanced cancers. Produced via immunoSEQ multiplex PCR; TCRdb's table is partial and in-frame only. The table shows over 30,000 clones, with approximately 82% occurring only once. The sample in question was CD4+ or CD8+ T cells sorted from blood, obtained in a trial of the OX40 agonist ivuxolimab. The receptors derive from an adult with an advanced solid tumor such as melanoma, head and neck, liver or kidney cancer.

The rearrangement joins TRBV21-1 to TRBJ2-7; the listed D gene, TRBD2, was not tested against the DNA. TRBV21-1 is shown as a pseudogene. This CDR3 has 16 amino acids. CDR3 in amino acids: CASSIPSGGPAYEQYF. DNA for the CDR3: TGTGCCAGCAGCATCCCTAGCGGGGGCCCAGCCTACGAGCAGTACTTC.

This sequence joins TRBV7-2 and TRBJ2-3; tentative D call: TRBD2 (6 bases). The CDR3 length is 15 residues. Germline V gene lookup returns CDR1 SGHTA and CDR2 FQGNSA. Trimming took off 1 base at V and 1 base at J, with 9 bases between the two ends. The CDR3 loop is CASSLGRVGTDTQYF. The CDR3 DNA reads TGTGCCAGCAGCTTAGGGAGGGTGGGCACAGATACGCAGTATTTT.

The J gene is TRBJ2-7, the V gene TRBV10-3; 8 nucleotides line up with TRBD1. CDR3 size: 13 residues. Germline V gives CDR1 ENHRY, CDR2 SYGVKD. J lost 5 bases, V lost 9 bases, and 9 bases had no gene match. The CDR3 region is CAISGGAWDEQYF. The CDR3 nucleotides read TGTGCCATATCAGGGGGCGCGTGGGACGAGCAGTACTTC.

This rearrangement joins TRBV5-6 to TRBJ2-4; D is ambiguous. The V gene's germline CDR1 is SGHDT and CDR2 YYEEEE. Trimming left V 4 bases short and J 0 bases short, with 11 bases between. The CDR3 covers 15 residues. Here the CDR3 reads CASSPFRLAKNIQYF. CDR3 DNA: TGTGCCAGCAGCCCCTTTCGGTTAGCCAAAAACATTCAGTACTTC.

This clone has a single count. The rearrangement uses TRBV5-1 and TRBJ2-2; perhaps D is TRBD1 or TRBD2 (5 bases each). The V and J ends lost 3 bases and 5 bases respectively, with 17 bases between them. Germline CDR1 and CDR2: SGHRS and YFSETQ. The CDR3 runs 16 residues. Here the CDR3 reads CASSWSGTPPTGELFF. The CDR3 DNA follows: TGCGCCAGCAGCTGGTCCGGGACCCCCCCGACCGGGGAGCTGTTTTTT.

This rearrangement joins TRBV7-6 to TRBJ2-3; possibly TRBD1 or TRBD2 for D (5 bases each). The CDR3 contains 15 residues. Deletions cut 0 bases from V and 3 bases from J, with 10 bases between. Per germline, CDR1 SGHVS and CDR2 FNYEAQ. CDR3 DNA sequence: TGTGCCAGCAGCTTAGCCGGGACCAGAACAGATACGCAGTATTTT. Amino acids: CASSLAGTRTDTQYF.

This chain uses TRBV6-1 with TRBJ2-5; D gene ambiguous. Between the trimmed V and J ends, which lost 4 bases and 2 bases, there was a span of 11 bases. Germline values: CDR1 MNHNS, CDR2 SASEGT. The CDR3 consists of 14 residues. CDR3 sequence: CASSAERIQETQYF. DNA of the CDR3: TGTGCCAGCAGTGCTGAGCGAATTCAAGAGACCCAGTACTTC.